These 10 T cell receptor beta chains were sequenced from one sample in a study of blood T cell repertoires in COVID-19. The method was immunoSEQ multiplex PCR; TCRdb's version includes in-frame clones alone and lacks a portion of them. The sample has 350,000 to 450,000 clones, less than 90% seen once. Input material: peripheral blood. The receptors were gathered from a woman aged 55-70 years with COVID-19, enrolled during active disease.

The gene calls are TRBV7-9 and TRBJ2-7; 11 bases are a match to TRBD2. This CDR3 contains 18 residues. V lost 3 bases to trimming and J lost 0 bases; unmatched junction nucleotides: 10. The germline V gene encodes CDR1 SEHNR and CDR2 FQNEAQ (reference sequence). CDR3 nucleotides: TGTGCCAGCAGCTTGCCCGGGACTAGCGGTTCTAGCTCCTACGAGCAGTACTTC. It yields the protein CASSLPGTSGSSSYEQYF. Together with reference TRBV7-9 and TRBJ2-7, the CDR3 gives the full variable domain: DTGVSQNPRHKITKRGQNVTFRCDPISEHNRLYWYRQTLGQGPEFLTYFQNEAQLEKSRLLSDRFSAERPKGSFSTLEIQRTEQGDSAMYLCASSLPGTSGSSSYEQYFGPGTRLTVT.

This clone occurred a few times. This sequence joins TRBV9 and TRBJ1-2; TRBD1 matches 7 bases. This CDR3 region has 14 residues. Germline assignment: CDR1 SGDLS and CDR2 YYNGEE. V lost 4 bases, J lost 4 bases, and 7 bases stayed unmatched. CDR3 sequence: CASSKIGQVYGYTF. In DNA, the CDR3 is TGTGCCAGCAGCAAGATCGGACAGGTCTATGGCTACACCTTC.

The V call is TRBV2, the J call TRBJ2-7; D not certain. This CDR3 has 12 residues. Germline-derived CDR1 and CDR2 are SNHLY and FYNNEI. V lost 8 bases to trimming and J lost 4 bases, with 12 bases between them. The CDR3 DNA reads TGTGCCAGCTCTCTGGCAAAGTACGAGCAGTACTTC. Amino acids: CASSLAKYEQYF.

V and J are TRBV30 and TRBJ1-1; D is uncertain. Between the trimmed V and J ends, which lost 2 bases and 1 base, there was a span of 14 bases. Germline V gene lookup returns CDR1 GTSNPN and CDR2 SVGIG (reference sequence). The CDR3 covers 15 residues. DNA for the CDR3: TGTGCCTGGAGTCCGTTCGGCAGAGGGAACACTGAAGCTTTCTTT. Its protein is CAWSPFGRGNTEAFF. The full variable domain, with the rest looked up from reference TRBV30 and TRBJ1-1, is SQTIHQWPATLVQPVGSPLSLECTVEGTSNPNLYWYRQAAGRGLQLLFYSVGIGQISSEVPQNLSASRPQDRQFILSSKKLLLSDSGFYLCAWSPFGRGNTEAFFGQGTRLTVV.

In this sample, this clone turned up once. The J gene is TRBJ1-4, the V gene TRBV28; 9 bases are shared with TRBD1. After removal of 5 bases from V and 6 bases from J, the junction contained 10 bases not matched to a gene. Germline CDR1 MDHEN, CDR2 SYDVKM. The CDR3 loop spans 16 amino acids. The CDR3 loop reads CASSTGTGSWDEKLFF. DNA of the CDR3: TGTGCCAGCAGTACCGGGACAGGGTCTTGGGATGAAAAACTGTTTTTT.

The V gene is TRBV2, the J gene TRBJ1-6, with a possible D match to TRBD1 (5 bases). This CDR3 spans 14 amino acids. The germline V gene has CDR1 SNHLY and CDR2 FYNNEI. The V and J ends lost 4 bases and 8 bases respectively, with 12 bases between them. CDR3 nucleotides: TGTGCCAGCAGTGGTCGGACAAGGGATTCACCCCTCCACTTT. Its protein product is CASSGRTRDSPLHF.

In nucleotides, the CDR3 is TGTGCCAGCAGTCACGAGGGACTAGCGGGGGCCCTTAGCACAGATACGCAGTATTTT. The encoded protein is CASSHEGLAGALSTDTQYF. The V gene is TRBV28, the J gene TRBJ2-3; 14 bases agree with TRBD2. CDR1 MDHEN and CDR2 SYDVKM come from the germline V gene. The ends lost 5 bases at V and 0 bases at J; junction bases unmatched: 10. The CDR3 is 19 amino acids. The variable domain in full, with the rest retrieved from reference TRBV28 and TRBJ2-3, is DVKVTQSSRYLVKRTGEKVFLECVQDMDHENMFWYRQDPGLGLRLIYFSYDVKMKEKGDIPEGYSVSREKKERFSLILESASTNQTSMYLCASSHEGLAGALSTDTQYFGPGTRLTVL.

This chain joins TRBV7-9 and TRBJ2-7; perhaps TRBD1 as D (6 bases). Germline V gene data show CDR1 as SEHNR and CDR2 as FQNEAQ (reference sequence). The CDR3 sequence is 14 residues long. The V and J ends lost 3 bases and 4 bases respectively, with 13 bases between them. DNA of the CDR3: TGTGCCAGCAGCTTCCGGGACACCAGTTACGAGCAGTACTTC. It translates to CASSFRDTSYEQYF.

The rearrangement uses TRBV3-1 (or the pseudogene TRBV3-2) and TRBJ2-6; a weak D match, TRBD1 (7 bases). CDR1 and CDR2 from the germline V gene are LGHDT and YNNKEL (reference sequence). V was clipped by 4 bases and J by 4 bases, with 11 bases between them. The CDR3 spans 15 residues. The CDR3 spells CASSRQGGGANVLTF. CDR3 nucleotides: TGTGCCAGCAGCCGGCAGGGGGGCGGGGCCAACGTCCTGACTTTC.

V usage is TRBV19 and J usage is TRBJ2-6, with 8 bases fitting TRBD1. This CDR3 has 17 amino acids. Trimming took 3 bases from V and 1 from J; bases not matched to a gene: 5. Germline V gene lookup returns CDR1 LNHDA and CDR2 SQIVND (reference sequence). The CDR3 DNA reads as TGTGCCAGTAGTATCGGGACAGGTTATTCTGGGGCCAACGTCCTGACTTTC. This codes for CASSIGTGYSGANVLTF. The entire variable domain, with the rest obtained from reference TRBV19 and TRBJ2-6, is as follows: DGGITQSPKYLFRKEGQNVTLSCEQNLNHDAMYWYRQDPGQGLRLIYYSQIVNDFQKGDIAEGYSVSREKKESFPLTVTSAQKNPTAFYLCASSIGTGYSGANVLTFGAGSRLTVL.